Below, one T cell receptor (beta chain) is given with its context. The target antigen is unknown. Per the germline V gene, CDR1 is SGHAT and CDR2 is FQNNGV. Trimming cost V 5 bases and J 4 bases; bases outside gene matches: 5. The CDR3 is made up of 15 amino acids. Genomic DNA served as the source from which two-round multiplex PCR generated TCR beta CDR3 amplicons. Primers targeting each individual TRBV and TRBJ gene were applied in first-round PCR. One entry per CDR3 protein, called by TCRdb with MiXCR from the multiplex PCR reads. The repertoire has some 15,000 distinct CDR3 sequences, 55% to 70% of them found once; the top ten carry under 30%. Peripheral blood samples of about 6.3 milliliters were drawn at each of two time points. The sample is drawn from a study of prognosis after radiotherapy for stage I lung cancer. The overall study: The non-small cell lung cancer patients were all regarded as unsuitable for surgery on medical grounds.

General observations from the study: A drop in unique TCR clone counts was seen after stereotactic body radiation therapy, median roughly 9,300 versus 7,200.

The input for sequencing was PBMCs, taken before or after stereotactic body radiation therapy (not recorded which). The genes are TRBV11-2 and TRBJ1-4; 9 bases are a match to TRBD1. The sequence came from a donor of 50 years or more with non-small cell lung cancer. This CDR3 reads CASSRNRGLNEKLFF. CDR3 nucleotides: TGTGCCAGCAGCCGAAACAGGGGGCTTAATGAAAAACTGTTTTTT.